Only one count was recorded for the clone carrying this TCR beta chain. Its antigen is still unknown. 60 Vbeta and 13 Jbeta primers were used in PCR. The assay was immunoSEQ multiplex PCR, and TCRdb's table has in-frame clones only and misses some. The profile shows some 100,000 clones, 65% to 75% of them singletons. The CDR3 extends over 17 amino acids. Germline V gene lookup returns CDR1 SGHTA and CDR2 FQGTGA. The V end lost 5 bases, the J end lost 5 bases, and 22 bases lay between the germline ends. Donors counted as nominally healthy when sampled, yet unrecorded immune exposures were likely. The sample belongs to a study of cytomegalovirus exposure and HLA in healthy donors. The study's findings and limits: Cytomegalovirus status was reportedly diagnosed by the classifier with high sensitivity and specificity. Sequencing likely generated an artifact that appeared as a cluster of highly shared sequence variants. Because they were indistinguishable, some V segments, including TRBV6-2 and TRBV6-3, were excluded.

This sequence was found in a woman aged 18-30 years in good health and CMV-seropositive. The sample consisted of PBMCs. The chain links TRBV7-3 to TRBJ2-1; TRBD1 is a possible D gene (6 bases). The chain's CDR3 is CASSRPPGAGGHNEQFF. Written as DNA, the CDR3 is TGTGCCAGCAGCCGACCCCCAGGGGCCGGTGGACACAATGAGCAGTTCTTC.